Given below is one T cell receptor beta chain in context. In this sample, this clone turned up a few times. Its antigen specificity is not known. Base qualities are missing; no much larger clone stands one base away. The CDR3 covers 11 residues, taking in both the cysteine and the phenylalanine. Of all the DNA, just the CDR3 is kept, 33 bases in frame from base 1. V gives up 7 bases and J gives up 7 bases, and the segment between their germline ends measures 13 bases. The germline V gene (reference sequence) supplies CDR1 GTSNPN and CDR2 SVGIG. The cohort consisted of 666 healthy bone marrow donors. Cohort members were all nominally healthy when sampled, although unrecorded immune exposures were likely present. The donor tested CMV seropositive, placing the donor among the approximately 290 seropositive members of the cohort. Every donor gave a peripheral blood sample, and the peripheral blood mononuclear cells from that sample were used for TCR beta sequencing. Genomic DNA was extracted from the blood cell samples with the Qiagen DNeasy Blood Extraction Kit.

The receptor library was made with the immunoSEQ multiplex PCR assay. The multiplex PCR relied on a mix of 60 forward primers for TCR Vbeta segments and 13 reverse primers for TCR Jbeta segments. The CDR3 region of rearranged TCR beta genes was amplified from genomic DNA with a multiplex PCR assay. The amplified TCR beta libraries were sequenced on the Illumina HiSeq System as 87-base-pair reads. Under the source paper's analysis protocol: In a later analysis, roughly 80 million unique TCR beta chains were counted across the 650 to 750 repertoires, and approximately 11 million of these chains were shared by at least two donors. To remove PCR and sequencing errors, raw reads were error-corrected and collapsed into unique sequences using a nearest-neighbor algorithm that merged closely related sequences. Alignment of CDR3 sequences to IMGT reference sequences was used to assign V, D and J gene segments. For a sequence to be retained, a match of at least six nucleotides was required to both a V gene segment and a J gene segment. A rearrangement counted as productive if the CDR3 had no stop codons and remained in frame with V and J, and every other rearrangement counted as non-productive. CDR3 was defined according to IMGT convention as the region running from the second conserved V-encoded cysteine to the conserved J-encoded phenylalanine. In an earlier analysis of 587 of the donors, sequences lacking an unambiguous match to a single V gene segment were excluded. An earlier analysis of fewer than 750 of the donors called V segments functional above 56.7% productive rearrangements and segregating when the between-donor standard deviation exceeded 5%. A statistical classification framework was developed to diagnose cytomegalovirus status using the catalog of TCR beta chain sequences. V and J gene assignment, in a later analysis, came from comparing TCR nucleotide sequences with IMGT/GENE-DB human TR gene sequences. A later analysis assigned CDR3 sequences and most-parsimonious VDJ recombination scenarios with the TCRdist pipeline. In a later analysis, each TCR beta chain was defined by its CDR3 amino acid sequence together with its V-gene family, and reads lacking a unique V-gene family were excluded. A later analysis removed roughly 590 highly shared, low-generation-probability nucleotide sequences to deal with suspected cross-contamination and a sequencing artifact. For each public chain, a later analysis derived a clonal expansion index from normalized ranks of inferred template counts within each repertoire. A later analysis computed generation probabilities with a VDJ recombination model fitted to out-of-frame rearrangements, and checked the results against IGoR. In a later analysis, hypergeometric tests were used to score TCR-TCR, TCR-HLA and TCR-CMV co-occurrence, with a repertoire-size bias correction applied to TCR pairs. False discovery rates were estimated in a later analysis by permuting HLA or CMV assignments 20 times. In a later analysis, co-occurring TCRs were grouped with DBSCAN, and TCRdist sequence similarity was added when clustering was performed within HLA-allele-positive subsets. Co-occurrence clustering excluded repertoires with fewer than 30,000 or more than 120,000 public chains, plus five with anomalous nucleotide sharing. TCRdb took over this immuneACCESS table, retaining in-frame rearrangements with V and J assigned. Such tables are incomplete; in checked studies, under half of the missing clones stem from an unresolved V gene, and the remainder is unexplained. V and J calls and clone size are given by that table; D and trimming were obtained from the DNA. This sample holds 90,000 to 100,000 clones; approximately 76% were observed only once. The ten largest clones add up to around 19% of the sample.

The sample belongs to a study of cytomegalovirus exposure and HLA in healthy donors (dated by TCRdb to the late 2010s). Regarding the research as a whole: An earlier analysis of 587 of the donors reported about 300 Gb of sequence data and approximately 120 million unique TCR beta sequences obtained from around 180 million T cells. Of the approximately 400 genotyped donors, approximately 82% fell in the genetic ancestry cluster associated with self-reported Caucasian donors. Using immunosequencing, the study profiled T cell repertoires from around 680 subjects and related those repertoires to cytomegalovirus serostatus. Across 398 genotyped donors of the cohort, an average of about 250,000 unique TCR beta nucleotide sequences per donor were sequenced, and 15% to 20% of those sequences were non-productive. Alongside the repertoire data, information on donor age, sex, ethnicity and CMV serostatus was compiled. Both class I and class II loci were covered by HLA typing, at four-digit resolution. All discovery cohort repertoires had been generated using a single sequencing platform. In a later genetic analysis, genome-wide SNP genotypes for about 65% of the roughly 700 donors were used, and that subset was treated as a discovery cohort. The study aimed to test whether signatures of past pathogen exposure could be identified by cataloging public T cell receptors. About 300 gigabases of sequencing data and tens of millions of unique TCR sequences were included in an early release covering about 600 HLA-typed donors. To predict cytomegalovirus infection status, the study combined high-throughput TCR immunosequencing, statistical association of individual TCRs with disease status, and machine learning. Along with the approximately 670-subject first cohort, a separate validation cohort of 120 different subjects was used. Rather than using new phenotypic data, the later analysis identified candidate immune exposures from TCR beta sequences and from how often those sequences occurred across donors. Because of strong linkage in the cohort, five DR-DQ haplotypes were treated as single units for association and clustering. To study patterns of TCR occurrence, a later analysis re-analyzed previously published TCR beta repertoires from more than 550 donors and added high-resolution HLA genotyping. Typing coverage varied by locus: about 620-630 donors for A, B, C, DRB1 and DQB1; some 520 for DQA1; around 570 for DPA1; around 490 for DPB1. An earlier analysis of approximately 640 of the donors applied high-throughput TCR beta sequencing to assess whether each TCR beta V gene segment acted as functional or pseudogenic. Study-wide conclusions, independent of this receptor: Linkage disequilibrium might explain the correlated functional status among segregating V segments, but an unknown experimental factor could not be ruled out. Presence/absence analyses assumed roughly uniform sequencing depth across donors, an assumption that may not hold. A further reported finding was that TCR beta sequences accurately predicted the HLA-A and HLA-B alleles for most subjects in the first cohort. HLA typing was unavailable for some donors at each locus, so association tests used only the typed subset. A later genetic analysis associated a missense DCLRE1C variant with V-gene and J-gene trimming of TCR beta chains, and an independent cohort replicated the association. When HLA alleles, especially DR and DQ, strongly co-occurred, attributing TCR associations to individual alleles was difficult. Immune exposure information for the cohort was limited to CMV serostatus. According to the authors, the approach could potentially be generalized to other disease states and immunological phenotypes. Several of the top co-occurrence clusters appeared to be linked to parvovirus B19, influenza, CMV and Epstein-Barr virus, according to a later analysis. Seventeen rarely observed V segments, including chromosome 9 orphons, were excluded from the earlier analysis of 550 to 700 of the donors because counts were too low. In the study, some 180 TCR beta chains were listed as associated with cytomegalovirus. This cohort had only TCR beta chains sequenced, and the lack of alpha or paired-chain data limited which features could be detected. A later analysis found that most CMV-associated TCR beta chains appeared HLA-restricted, with HLA associations seemingly driven largely by CMV exposure. The classifier was reported to diagnose cytomegalovirus status with high specificity and sensitivity in both the original cohort and the validation cohort. A later analysis found that HLA-associated TCR beta chains were more clonally expanded and had lower generation probabilities than equally common non-associated chains. A later analysis associated 16,951 TCR beta sequences with specific HLA alleles at a false discovery rate of 0.05. A cluster of highly shared sequence variants was judged likely to represent a technical artifact of the sequencing pipeline. In an earlier analysis of some 550 of the donors, most TCR beta V segments were observed in productive rearrangements about 87% or about 30% of the time, broadly matching IMGT annotations. Three of the identified cytomegalovirus-associated TCR beta chains were confirmed in vitro to be specific for cytomegalovirus antigens. In a later analysis, the rate of TCR association differed among HLA loci, with DRB1 alleles having the most associated TCRs and HLA-C alleles having the fewest. In a later genetic analysis, fewer N-insertions in productive TCRs were reported among donors in an Asian-associated ancestry cluster than the approximately 710-donor mean. Most TCR sequences were observed very rarely across donors, whereas some public TCRs were present in many individuals. Some IMGT-functional V segments, including TRBV6-2 and TRBV6-3, could not be distinguished by the 87-base-pair reads and were therefore excluded.

The sample taken for sequencing was PBMCs. This TCR was sampled from a woman aged 60 to 75 in good health and CMV-seropositive. The rearrangement combines TRBV30 with TRBJ1-1; TRBD1 is possibly the D segment (5 matching bases). The nucleotides are TGTGCCTTGGGGCTGCTCGTTGAAGCTTTCTTT. The encoded protein is CALGLLVEAFF.